Described below is a single T cell receptor (beta chain) sequence and its context. Germline CDR1 is MDHEN and CDR2 is SYDVKM. The CDR3 loop spans 17 amino acids. The V end was cut by 3 bases, the J end by 0 bases, with 12 bases between. TCRdb's copy holds only in-frame clones and misses some; the assay was immunoSEQ multiplex PCR. Here the sample spans about 120,000 clones, 75% to 85% being singletons. The sample originates from a study of blood T cell repertoires in COVID-19. The TCR was taken from an elderly woman with acute or convalescent COVID-19. This chain uses TRBV28 with TRBJ1-6; perhaps TRBD1 as D (5 bases). Sequenced material: peripheral blood. As DNA, the CDR3 is TGTGCCAGCAGTTTCTGGAGACAGAGCTCCTATAATTCACCCCTCCACTTT. It encodes CASSFWRQSSYNSPLHF.